This T cell receptor beta chain was sequenced during a study of response to subunit inactivated influenza vaccine. MiXCR, run by TCRdb on the RT-PCR reads, gives a single entry per CDR3 protein. The top ten hold about 3% of the sample, which has some 540,000 distinct CDR3 sequences, less than 25% seen once. There are a few counts of this clonotype. V shed 3 bases and J shed 2 bases, with 11 bases lying between them. The CDR3 contains 14 residues. Germline assignment: CDR1 SGHRS and CDR2 YFSETQ. These data were also reused for a study on T cells expressing NK-cell markers. That work adds: As the method of synthesis, 5'RACE template switching with UMIs yielded TCR beta cDNA. About six of the donors carried dominant NKG2C+ clonotypes that took up about 1.0-8% of their CD8+ T cells. Expanded clones of NKG2C+ T cells had an unclear HCMV specificity.

The sample here was CD4+ T cells sorted from PBMCs, taken roughly 12 days after vaccination. V and J are TRBV5-1 and TRBJ1-1, with a tentative D call TRBD1 (6 bases). This TCR was sampled from a man aged 45-65 years who received an inactivated influenza vaccine. The CDR3 spells CASSSGQINTEAFF. In DNA, the CDR3 is TGCGCCAGCAGCTCCGGACAGATCAACACTGAAGCTTTCTTT.